This TCR beta chain was sequenced in a study of blood T cell repertoires in COVID-19. Assay used: immunoSEQ multiplex PCR; TCRdb lists only in-frame clones, some missing. The sample includes roughly 570,000 clones, roughly nine tenths of them seen just once. Trimming removed 1 base at V and 0 bases at J, with 10 bases between. Germline V gene sequence: CDR1 LGHNA, CDR2 YNFKEQ. The CDR3 consists of 16 residues. While infection was still active, Seattle patients were enrolled and then followed longitudinally. The rearrangement links TRBV4-2 to TRBJ2-1, with D possibly TRBD2 on 5 matching bases. Specimen: peripheral blood. The sequence came from a woman between 50 and 59 years old with COVID-19, enrolled during active disease. The CDR3 DNA reads TGTGCCAGCAGCCAAGGGGGAGAACCCTCCTACAATGAGCAGTTCTTC. Translating it yields CASSQGGEPSYNEQFF.